The 9 T cell receptor beta chains below all came from one sample that was sequenced in a study of radiotherapy plus CTLA-4 blockade in lung cancer. Only in-frame clones appear in the TCRdb table, and some are missing; sequencing was by immunoSEQ multiplex PCR. The table records over 85,000 clones, roughly 74% of them present only once. The sequencing here drew on peripheral blood, taken from a patient treated with radiotherapy plus ipilimumab. These receptors all come from a human donor with non-small cell lung cancer who had a partial response to radiotherapy plus ipilimumab. Some clones in this sample may be carry-over from other donors' samples.

The V gene is TRBV11-3, the J gene TRBJ2-2, with 7 bases identical to TRBD1. J was trimmed by 5 bases and V by 7 bases; bases with no gene match: 13. Germline V gene sequence: CDR1 SGHNT, CDR2 YENEEA. The CDR3 sequence is 16 residues long. CDR3 loop: CASTPHYDRATGELFF. In nucleotides, the CDR3 is TGTGCCAGCACCCCCCACTATGACAGGGCAACCGGGGAGCTGTTTTTT.

This chain links TRBV7-2 with TRBJ2-5, with 7 bases lining up with TRBD1. The CDR3 length is 17 residues. Losses at the gene ends were 5 bases for V and 3 bases for J; bases not matched to a gene: 15. Germline V gives CDR1 SGHTA, CDR2 FQGNSA. CDR3 in amino acids: CASSRGGQVLGKETQYF. CDR3 DNA sequence: TGTGCCAGCAGCCGAGGAGGACAGGTTTTGGGAAAAGAGACCCAGTACTTC.

This sequence joins TRBV7-9 and TRBJ2-1; D possibly corresponds to TRBD1 (6 bases). Between the trimmed V and J ends, which lost 5 bases and 6 bases, there was a span of 17 bases. The germline gives CDR1 SEHNR, CDR2 FQNEAQ (reference sequence). This CDR3 has 15 amino acids. The DNA for the CDR3 is TGTGCCAGCAGCCGGACAGCTCCCCTACCCAATGAGCAGTTCTTC. It encodes CASSRTAPLPNEQFF.

This clone showed up just a few times. The chain combines TRBV28 with TRBJ2-3; TRBD2 matches at 7 bases. J lost 5 bases, V lost 6 bases, and 11 bases had no gene match. The CDR3 sequence is 15 residues long. Germline V CDR1 and CDR2: MDHEN, SYDVKM. Written as DNA, the CDR3 is TGTGCCAGCAGCTCAGCGGGAAGGGTTGTAGATACGCAGTATTTT. Amino acid sequence: CASSSAGRVVDTQYF.

This chain joins TRBV7-7 and TRBJ2-1; 12 positions agree with TRBD2. Germline CDR1 reads SSHAT; CDR2 reads FNYEAQ (reference sequence). J was trimmed by 5 bases and V by 5 bases; bases with no gene match: 4. This CDR3 region has 15 residues. In nucleotides, the CDR3 is TGTGCCAGCAGCCGACTAGCGGGGGAAAACAATGAGCAGTTCTTC. This translates into CASSRLAGENNEQFF.

This chain connects TRBV14 to TRBJ1-1; D ambiguous. CDR3 length equals 12 residues. CDR1 and CDR2 (germline): SGHDN, FVKESK. V gave up 5 bases and J gave up 11 bases, with 15 bases separating them. The CDR3 nucleotides are TGTGCCAGCAGCAAAGGGTTCGGGGTTGCTTTCTTT. Residues: CASSKGFGVAFF.

The chain recombines TRBV6-1 with TRBJ2-5; TRBD1 aligns across 10 bases. There are 14 residues in the CDR3. V gave up 8 bases and J gave up 5 bases; unmatched junction bases: 8. Per the germline V gene, CDR1 is MNHNS and CDR2 is SASEGT. CDR3 bases: TGTGCCAGCTCGCCGGAGACAGGGGGCGAGACCCAGTACTTC. This sequence encodes CASSPETGGETQYF.

V and J are TRBV2 and TRBJ1-2; 9 bases fit TRBD1. Looked up from germline, CDR1 is SNHLY and CDR2 is FYNNEI. CDR3 length: 12 amino acids. The chain's CDR3 is CAGNRGHEGYTF. DNA for the CDR3: TGTGCAGGGAACAGGGGGCATGAGGGCTACACCTTC.

This chain connects TRBV7-3 to TRBJ2-1; D unclear. Trimming removed 6 bases from V and 0 bases from J, with 18 bases in between. The CDR3 has 17 residues. Looked up from germline, CDR1 is SGHTA and CDR2 is FQGTGA. The CDR3 nucleotides read TGTGCCAGCAGTCAAAAAGGTAGAGGCAGCTCCTACAATGAGCAGTTCTTC. This gives the protein CASSQKGRGSSYNEQFF. The full variable domain, with the rest looked up from reference TRBV7-3 and TRBJ2-1, is GAGVSQTPSNKVTEKGKYVELRCDPISGHTALYWYRQSLGQGPEFLIYFQGTGAADDSGLPNDRFFAVRPEGSVSTLKIQRTERGDSAVYLCASSQKGRGSSYNEQFFGPGTRLTVL.